This entry concerns a single T cell receptor beta chain. Its target is unknown. The junction shows a germline mismatch at one end, possibly a read error. RNA isolated from unsorted whole blood supplied the blood RNA, with germline DNA also extracted. There were only treatment-naive patients, all with chronic HBV infection. The input was around 0.5 ug total RNA; TCR beta cDNA was made from it with a constant-region primer. Modified slightly, ARM-PCR produced TCR beta libraries over three nested multiplex PCR rounds. Rounds one and two of PCR, each of 10 cycles, were primed with TRBV1-TRBV30 forward primers and a C-beta reverse primer. TCRdb redid the calling of the multiplex PCR reads with MiXCR, one entry per CDR3 protein. The table lists approximately 330,000 distinct CDR3 sequences, approximately 65% of them singletons, with about 6.1% in the top ten. Germline CDR1 is SGHAT and CDR2 is FQNNGV. The CDR3 runs to 14 residues.

The sample originates from a study of tumor-infiltrating lymphocytes in primary liver carcinoma. Study context: Per sample, productive TCRbeta reads numbered roughly 3.5 to 8 million, similar across tissue types. Study results and caveats: Relative to blood, tumors carried a significantly larger fraction of the repertoire in their top 250 clones (p = 0.039). Lesser overlap characterized tumor-adjacent and tumor-blood pairs relative to tumor region pairs.

The receptor comes from a man aged 35 to 55 with primary liver carcinoma and hepatitis B virus infection. The chain joins TRBV11-2 to TRBJ1-2; D unresolved. Sequenced: peripheral blood. The CDR3 loop is CASSLSGIYYGHTF. The CDR3 DNA is TGTGCCAGCAGCTTGTCAGGAATCTACTATGGCCACACCTTC.